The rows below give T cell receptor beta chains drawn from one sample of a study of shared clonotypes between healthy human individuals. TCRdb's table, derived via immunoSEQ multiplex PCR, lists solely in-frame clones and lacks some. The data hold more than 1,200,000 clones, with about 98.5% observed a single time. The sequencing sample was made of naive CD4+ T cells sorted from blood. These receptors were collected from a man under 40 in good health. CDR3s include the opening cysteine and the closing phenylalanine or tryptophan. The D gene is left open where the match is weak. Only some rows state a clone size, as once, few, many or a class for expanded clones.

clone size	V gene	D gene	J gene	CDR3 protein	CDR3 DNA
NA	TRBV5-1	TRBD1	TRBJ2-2	CASSLPGQGTGELFF	TGCGCCAGCAGCTTACCGGGACAGGGCACCGGGGAGCTGTTTTTT
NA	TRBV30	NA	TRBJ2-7	CAHKNAYEQYF	TGTGCCCATAAGAATGCCTACGAGCAGTACTTC
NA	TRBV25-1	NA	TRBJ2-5	CASSEYKGETQYF	TGTGCCAGCAGTGAATATAAGGGAGAGACCCAGTACTTC
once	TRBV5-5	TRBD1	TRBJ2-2	CASSLTARGRPTGELFF	TGTGCCAGCAGCTTGACGGCCAGGGGGCGTCCCACCGGGGAGCTGTTTTTT
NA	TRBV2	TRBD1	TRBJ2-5	CANTKDRPFSETQYF	TGTGCCAACACAAAGGACAGGCCCTTTAGTGAGACCCAGTACTTC
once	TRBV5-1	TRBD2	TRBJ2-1	CASSSGMLNNEQFF	TGCGCCAGCAGTAGCGGGATGCTAAACAATGAGCAGTTCTTC
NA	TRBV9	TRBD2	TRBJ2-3	CASSPVAGGPGDTQYF	TGTGCCAGCAGCCCCGTAGCGGGAGGGCCCGGGGATACGCAGTATTTT
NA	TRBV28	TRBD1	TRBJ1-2	CASSETGNYGYTF	TGTGCCAGCAGTGAGACAGGGAACTATGGCTACACCTTC
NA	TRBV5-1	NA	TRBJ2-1	CASSLLAYNEQFF	TGCGCCAGCAGCTTGTTAGCCTACAATGAGCAGTTCTTC
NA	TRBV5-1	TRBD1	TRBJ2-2	CASQTGTGFSTGELFF	TGCGCCAGCCAAACCGGGACAGGGTTTTCCACCGGGGAGCTGTTTTTT
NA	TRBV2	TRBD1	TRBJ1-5	CASSGQGFHQPQHF	TGTGCCAGCAGCGGACAGGGATTCCATCAGCCCCAGCATTTT
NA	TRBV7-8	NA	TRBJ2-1	CASSLLLTVSYNEQFF	TGTGCCAGCAGCTTATTACTGACGGTTTCCTACAATGAGCAGTTCTTC
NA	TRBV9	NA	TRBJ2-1	CASSRQNNEQFF	TGTGCCAGCAGCCGACAGAACAATGAGCAGTTCTTC
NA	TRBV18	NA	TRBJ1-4	CASSPRSGVGEKLFF	TGTGCCAGCTCACCACGCAGCGGTGTAGGAGAAAAACTGTTTTTT
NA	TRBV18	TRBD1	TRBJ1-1	CASRPDRGQRNTEAFF	TGTGCCAGCCGTCCAGACAGGGGGCAAAGAAACACTGAAGCTTTCTTT
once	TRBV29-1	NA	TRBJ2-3	CSVDAGAVTDTQYF	TGCAGCGTTGATGCAGGGGCAGTCACAGATACGCAGTATTTT
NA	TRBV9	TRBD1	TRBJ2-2	CASSIRQGTTGELFF	TGTGCCAGCAGCATAAGACAGGGGACCACCGGGGAGCTGTTTTTT
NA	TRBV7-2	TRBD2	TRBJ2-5	CASSPVAGGPDETQYF	TGTGCCAGCAGCCCCGTAGCGGGAGGGCCGGACGAGACCCAGTACTTC
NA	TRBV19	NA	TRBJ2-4	CASSIRGPKNIQYF	TGTGCCAGTAGTATACGGGGTCCCAAAAACATTCAGTACTTC
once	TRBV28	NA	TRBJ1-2	CASSPRQAYGYTF	TGTGCCAGCAGCCCTAGACAGGCCTATGGCTACACCTTC